This T cell receptor (beta chain) derives from a study of T-cell memory formation after mild COVID-19. TCRdb re-called the 5' RACE reads through MiXCR, storing one row per CDR3 protein. The profile shows about 170,000 distinct CDR3 sequences, 10% to 15% of them singletons. The germline gives CDR1 KGHSH, CDR2 LQKENI. This CDR3 spans 13 amino acids. The V end was cut by 3 bases, the J end by 4 bases, with 10 bases between. Source material: PBMCs or a T cell subset sorted from them (not recorded which). The rearrangement links TRBV18 to TRBJ2-7; possible D gene TRBD1, 5 bases. This receptor was identified in a man between 18 and 35 years old who had mild COVID-19 (a few samples of this study predate the infection). Cell type and time point are not known. CDR3 residues: CASSPGQQYEQYV. CDR3 coding DNA: TGTGCCAGCTCACCCGGACAACAATACGAGCAGTACGTC.